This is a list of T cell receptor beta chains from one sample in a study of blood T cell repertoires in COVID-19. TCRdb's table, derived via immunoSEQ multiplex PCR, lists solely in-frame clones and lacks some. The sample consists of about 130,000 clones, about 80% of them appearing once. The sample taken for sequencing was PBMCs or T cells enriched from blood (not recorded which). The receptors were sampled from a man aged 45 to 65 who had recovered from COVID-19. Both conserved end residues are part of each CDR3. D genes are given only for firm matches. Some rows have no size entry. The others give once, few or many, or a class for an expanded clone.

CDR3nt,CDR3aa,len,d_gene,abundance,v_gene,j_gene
TGTGCCAGCAGGCGGGGACAGGTTCCCACCGGGGAGCTGTTTTTT,CASRRGQVPTGELFF,15,TRBD1,.,TRBV7-6,TRBJ2-2
TGTGCCAGCAGCTTAGAAGGACAGGTTTACGAGCAGTACTTC,CASSLEGQVYEQYF,14,TRBD1,few,TRBV7-2,TRBJ2-7
TGTGCCAGCAGTTACTTACAGGGTCCCTACGAGCAGTACTTC,CASSYLQGPYEQYF,14,.,.,TRBV6-5,TRBJ2-7
TGTGCCAGCAGTGAGGGGGCAGGTGGAAACACCATATATTTT,CASSEGAGGNTIYF,14,.,.,TRBV2,TRBJ1-3
TGTGCCAGCAGCTTAGCGCCGGAGGGGAATGAGCAGTTCTTC,CASSLAPEGNEQFF,14,.,.,TRBV7-2,TRBJ2-1
TGTGCCAGCAGCTTAGTTTCAGGGGGAAACATTCAGTACTTC,CASSLVSGGNIQYF,14,TRBD1,.,TRBV7-2,TRBJ2-4
TGTGCCAGCAGTTACGTCAGCGGGGGACCCTACAATGAGCAGTTCTTC,CASSYVSGGPYNEQFF,16,TRBD2,.,TRBV6-2/TRBV6-3,TRBJ2-1
TGCGCCAGCACGGTGCGGGGGGGCCCTGAGCAGTTCTTC,CASTVRGGPEQFF,13,TRBD2,.,TRBV10-2,TRBJ2-1
TGTGCCAGCAGCAAAGGTTCTCCAGGGTCTAATGAAAAACTGTTTTTT,CASSKGSPGSNEKLFF,16,.,few,TRBV21-1,TRBJ1-4
TGTGCCACACAGTGGGGGGGCTATGGCTACACCTTC,CATQWGGYGYTF,12,.,few,TRBV10-3,TRBJ1-2
TGTGCCAGCTCACTGGGGGGACAGTACACAGATACGCAGTATTTT,CASSLGGQYTDTQYF,15,.,.,TRBV18,TRBJ2-3
TGTGCCAGCAGCCAGGGACAGGGGATTGAAAAACTGTTTTTT,CASSQGQGIEKLFF,14,TRBD1,.,TRBV7-3,TRBJ1-4
TGCGCCAGCAGCCAAGATTCAGTTCCGAACACCGGGGAGCTGTTTTTT,CASSQDSVPNTGELFF,16,.,.,TRBV4-3,TRBJ2-2
TGTGCCAGCAGCAGTAAGCCCGGGGAGCTGTTTTTT,CASSSKPGELFF,12,.,.,TRBV7-3,TRBJ2-2
TGTGCCAGCAGCTTTGGCGGGGCGTCCTACACAGATACGCAGTATTTT,CASSFGGASYTDTQYF,16,.,.,TRBV7-2,TRBJ2-3
TGTGCCAGCAGGTACGACAGGGAAGAAACTGAAGCTTTCTTT,CASRYDREETEAFF,14,TRBD1,.,TRBV2,TRBJ1-1
TGTGCCAGTAGTATATCCGGACTAGCGGGGTTGAATACGCAGTATTTT,CASSISGLAGLNTQYF,16,TRBD2,.,TRBV19,TRBJ2-3
TGTGCCAGCTCACTCCCTTTAGCGGGGGTTAGCACAGATACGCAGTATTTT,CASSLPLAGVSTDTQYF,17,TRBD2,.,TRBV18,TRBJ2-3
TGTGCCAGCAGTGAATCGAAAAGGAGCTCCTATAATTCACCCCTCCACTTT,CASSESKRSSYNSPLHF,17,.,.,TRBV25-1,TRBJ1-6
TGTGCCAGCAGCCAAACTAGCGGGGGGCACAATGAGCAGTTCTTC,CASSQTSGGHNEQFF,15,TRBD2,.,TRBV16,TRBJ2-1
TGTGCCAGTAGTATCAACAGAATCTACGAGCAGTACTTC,CASSINRIYEQYF,13,.,.,TRBV19,TRBJ2-7
TGCGCCAGACTACAGGGGAATTTACTCTCTGGGGCCAACGTCCTGACTTTC,CARLQGNLLSGANVLTF,17,TRBD1,once,TRBV10-1,TRBJ2-6
TGTGCCACCAGTCGCGGCCGAAGCTCCTACGAGCAGTACTTC,CATSRGRSSYEQYF,14,.,once,TRBV24-1,TRBJ2-7
TGTGCCAGCAGCCAGGACAGGGAACCCTATAATTCACCCCTCCACTTT,CASSQDREPYNSPLHF,16,TRBD1,.,TRBV5-6,TRBJ1-6
TGTGCCAGCAGCCCCGACAGGGGGCGCGAGCAGTACTTC,CASSPDRGREQYF,13,TRBD1,.,TRBV12-3/TRBV12-4,TRBJ2-7
TGTGCCAGTAGAACACAGGGGGTGAGCAATCAGCCCCAGCATTTT,CASRTQGVSNQPQHF,15,TRBD1,.,TRBV19,TRBJ1-5
TGTGCCAGCAGCCAGACAGGGGGACATAGTGGCTACACCTTC,CASSQTGGHSGYTF,14,TRBD1,few,TRBV3-1/TRBV3-2,TRBJ1-2
TGCAGCGTTGAAAAAACAGGGCTGAACACTGAAGCTTTCTTT,CSVEKTGLNTEAFF,14,.,.,TRBV29-1,TRBJ1-1
TGTGCCAGCAACCCTCCGGGACAGGAGAAAGCTTTCTTT,CASNPPGQEKAFF,13,TRBD1,once,TRBV6-5,TRBJ1-1
TGTGCCAGCTCACCTGGGCAAAAGTTCAATCAGCCCCAGCATTTT,CASSPGQKFNQPQHF,15,.,many,TRBV18,TRBJ1-5
TGTGCCAGCAGTGGGATCCAGGGGTGGCAAGAGACCCAGTACTTC,CASSGIQGWQETQYF,15,.,.,TRBV28,TRBJ2-5
TGCAGCGTGCAGGGGGTATCGGGGACCGGGGAGCTGTTTTTT,CSVQGVSGTGELFF,14,TRBD1,.,TRBV29-1,TRBJ2-2
TGTGCCAGCAGTGCAGTGGAGGGAGACACTGAAGCTTTCTTT,CASSAVEGDTEAFF,14,.,once,TRBV6-4,TRBJ1-1
TGTGCCAGCAGTGAAATGACAGCTAATCAGCCCCAGCATTTT,CASSEMTANQPQHF,14,.,once,TRBV6-1,TRBJ1-5
TGTGCCAGCAGCGCAGGGATGGATTACGAGCAGTACTTC,CASSAGMDYEQYF,13,.,.,TRBV6-2/TRBV6-3,TRBJ2-7
TGTGCCAGCAGCTTAGGGCAGTCTGTGAACACTGAAGCTTTCTTT,CASSLGQSVNTEAFF,15,.,.,TRBV11-2,TRBJ1-1
TGTGCCAGCAGCCCACCCCCGACTATCCCGACCTACGAGCAGTACTTC,CASSPPPTIPTYEQYF,16,.,.,TRBV7-2,TRBJ2-7
TGTGCCAGCAGCTTAGCCCTAGCGGTGAAGACCCAGTACTTC,CASSLALAVKTQYF,14,TRBD2,.,TRBV7-8,TRBJ2-5
TGCGCCAGCAGCCAATCATCACTTGGAGGTCAGTATGAAGCTTTCTTT,CASSQSSLGGQYEAFF,16,.,.,TRBV4-1,TRBJ1-1
TGTGCCAGCAAGAGCGGGGGGGCCGTGGAGACCCAGTACTTC,CASKSGGAVETQYF,14,TRBD2,.,TRBV6-5,TRBJ2-5
TGTGCCAGCAGTTCCTCGCCGACAGGGGGGGGACAGCCCCAGCATTTT,CASSSSPTGGGQPQHF,16,TRBD1,.,TRBV28,TRBJ1-5
TGTGCCAGCAGTTCCCGGACAGCAATAAACAATGAGCAGTTCTTC,CASSSRTAINNEQFF,15,.,.,TRBV27,TRBJ2-1
TGTGCCATCAGTGAGGGTTCTGGGCGGGGGGGCAATGAGCAGTTCTTC,CAISEGSGRGGNEQFF,16,TRBD2,.,TRBV10-3,TRBJ2-1
TGTGCCAGCAGCTTTCTTAGCGGGGGGCGGGAGACCCAGTACTTC,CASSFLSGGRETQYF,15,TRBD2,few,TRBV11-2,TRBJ2-5
TGTGCCAGCAGCCCCAGCGGGCGATACAATGAGCAGTTCTTC,CASSPSGRYNEQFF,14,.,.,TRBV9,TRBJ2-1
TGTGCCAGCAGCCAAGAACGAGCGGGGGGGCCGGAGGAACGGAATGAGCAGTTCTTC,CASSQERAGGPEERNEQFF,19,TRBD2,.,TRBV3-1/TRBV3-2,TRBJ2-1
TGTGCCAGCAGCTGGACCGGGACAGGGACTAATGAGCAGTTCTTC,CASSWTGTGTNEQFF,15,TRBD1,.,TRBV7-2,TRBJ2-1
TGTGCCAGCAGTCCACAGGGGAGAGACTATGGCTACACCTTC,CASSPQGRDYGYTF,14,TRBD1,.,TRBV6-5,TRBJ1-2
TGTGCCAGCAGCATAAGCCGACAGAGAGTTAATTCACCCCTCCACTTT,CASSISRQRVNSPLHF,16,.,.,TRBV11-2,TRBJ1-6
TGTGCCAGCAGCCCCTACAGGAACACTGAAGCTTTCTTT,CASSPYRNTEAFF,13,.,once,TRBV3-1/TRBV3-2,TRBJ1-1
TGTGCCAGCAGCCAAGGGGGACAAGGGGGTTCACCCCTCCACTTT,CASSQGGQGGSPLHF,15,.,.,TRBV11-2,TRBJ1-6